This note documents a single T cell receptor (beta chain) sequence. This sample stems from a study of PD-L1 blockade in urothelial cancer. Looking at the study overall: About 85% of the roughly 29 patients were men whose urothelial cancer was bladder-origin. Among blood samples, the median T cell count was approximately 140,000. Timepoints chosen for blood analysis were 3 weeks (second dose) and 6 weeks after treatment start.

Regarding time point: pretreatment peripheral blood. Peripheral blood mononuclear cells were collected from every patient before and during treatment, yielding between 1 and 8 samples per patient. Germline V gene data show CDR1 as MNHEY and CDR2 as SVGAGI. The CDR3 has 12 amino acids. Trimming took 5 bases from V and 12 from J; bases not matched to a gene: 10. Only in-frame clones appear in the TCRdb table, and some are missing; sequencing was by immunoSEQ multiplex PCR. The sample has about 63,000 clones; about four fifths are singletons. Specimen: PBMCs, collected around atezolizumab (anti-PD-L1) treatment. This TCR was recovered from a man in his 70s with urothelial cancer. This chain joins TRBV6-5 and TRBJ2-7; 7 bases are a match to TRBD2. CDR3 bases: TGTGCCAGCAGTGCCCGGGCGGGAGAGGGGTACTTC. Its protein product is CASSARAGEGYF.